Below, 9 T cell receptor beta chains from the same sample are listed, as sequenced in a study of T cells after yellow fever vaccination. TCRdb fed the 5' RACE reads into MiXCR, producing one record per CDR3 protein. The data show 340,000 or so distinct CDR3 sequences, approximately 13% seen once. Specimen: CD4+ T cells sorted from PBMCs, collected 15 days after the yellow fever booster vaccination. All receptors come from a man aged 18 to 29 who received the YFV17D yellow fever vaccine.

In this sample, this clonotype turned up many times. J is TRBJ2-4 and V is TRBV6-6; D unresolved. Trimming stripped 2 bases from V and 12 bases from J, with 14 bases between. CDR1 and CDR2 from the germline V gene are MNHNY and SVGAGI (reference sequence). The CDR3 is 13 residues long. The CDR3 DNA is TGTGCCAGCAGTTACGGTAGTCGGTTCGCTCAGTACTTC. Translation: CASSYGSRFAQYF.

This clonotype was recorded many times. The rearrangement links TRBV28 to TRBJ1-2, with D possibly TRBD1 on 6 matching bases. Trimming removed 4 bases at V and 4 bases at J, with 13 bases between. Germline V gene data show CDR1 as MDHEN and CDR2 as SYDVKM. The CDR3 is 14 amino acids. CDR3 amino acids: CASSYEGGGYGYTF. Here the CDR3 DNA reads TGTGCCAGCAGTTACGAAGGGGGAGGCTATGGCTACACCTTC.

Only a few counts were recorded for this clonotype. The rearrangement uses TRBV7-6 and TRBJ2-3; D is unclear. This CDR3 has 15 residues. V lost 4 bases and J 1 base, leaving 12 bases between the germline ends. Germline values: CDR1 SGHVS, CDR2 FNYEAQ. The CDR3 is CASSSRSSGTDTQYF. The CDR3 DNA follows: TGTGCCAGCAGCTCTAGATCGTCTGGCACAGATACGCAGTATTTT. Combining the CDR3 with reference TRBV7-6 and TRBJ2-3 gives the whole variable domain GAGVSQSPRYKVTKRGQDVALRCDPISGHVSLYWYRQALGQGPEFLTYFNYEAQQDKSGLPNDRFSAERPEGSISTLTIQRTEQRDSAMYRCASSSRSSGTDTQYFGPGTRLTVL.

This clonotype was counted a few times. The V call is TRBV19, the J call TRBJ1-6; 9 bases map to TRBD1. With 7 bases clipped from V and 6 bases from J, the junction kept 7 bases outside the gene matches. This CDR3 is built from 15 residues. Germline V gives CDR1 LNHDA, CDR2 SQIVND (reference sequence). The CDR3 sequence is CASMYRGRLNSPLHF. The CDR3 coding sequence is TGTGCCAGTATGTACAGGGGGCGCCTTAATTCACCCCTCCACTTT.

DNA of the CDR3: TGTGCCAGCAGAGCTAGCGGGGCGGCCTACGAGCAGTACGTC. This gives the protein CASRASGAAYEQYV. This chain connects TRBV6-1 to TRBJ2-7, with TRBD2 matching over 9 bases. Unmatched junction bases numbered 5, after V lost 6 bases and J lost 2 bases. The length of the CDR3 is 14 residues. Germline V gene data show CDR1 as MNHNS and CDR2 as SASEGT.

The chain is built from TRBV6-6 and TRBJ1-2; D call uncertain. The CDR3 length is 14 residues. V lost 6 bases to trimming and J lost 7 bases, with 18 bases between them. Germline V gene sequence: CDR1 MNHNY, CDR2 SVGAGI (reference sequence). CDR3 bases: TGTGCCAGCAGAAAAACGGACGAGACGAGTGGCTACACCTTC. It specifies CASRKTDETSGYTF.

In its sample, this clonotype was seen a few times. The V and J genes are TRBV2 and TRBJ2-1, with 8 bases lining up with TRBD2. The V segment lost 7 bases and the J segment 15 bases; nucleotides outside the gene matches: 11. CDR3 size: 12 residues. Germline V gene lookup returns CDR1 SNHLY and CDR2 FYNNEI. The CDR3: CASTNGGEGGFF. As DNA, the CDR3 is TGTGCCAGCACCAACGGGGGGGAAGGAGGGTTCTTC.

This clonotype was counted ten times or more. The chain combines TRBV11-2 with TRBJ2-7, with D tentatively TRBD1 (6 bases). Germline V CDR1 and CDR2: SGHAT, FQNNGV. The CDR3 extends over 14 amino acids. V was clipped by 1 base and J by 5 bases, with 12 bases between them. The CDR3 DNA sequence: TGTGCCAGCAGCTTAGTTCTCAGGGGCCACGAGCAGTACTTC. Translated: CASSLVLRGHEQYF.

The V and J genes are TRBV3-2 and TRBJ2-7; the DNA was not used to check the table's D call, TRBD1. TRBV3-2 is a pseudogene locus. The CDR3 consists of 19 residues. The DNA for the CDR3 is TGTGCCAGCAGCCATGCCTCACCTCGAATACAGGGGCCTCCCTACGAGCAGTACTTC. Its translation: CASSHASPRIQGPPYEQYF.